This paragraph reports one TCR beta chain. Its antigen is undetermined. The sample originates from a study of shared clonotypes between healthy human individuals. Whole-study context: The study used three CD4 naive, three CD4 memory, two CD8 naive and one CD8 memory plate per donor.

Study findings and constraints: Rarefaction gave evidence that sorted-subset sequencing remained incomplete despite large depth. Non-shared clonotypes showed lower generation probabilities than clonotypes common to all four donors. Deeper or shallower sequencing was expected to change how clonotypes are shared among donors.

The method was immunoSEQ multiplex PCR; TCRdb's version includes in-frame clones alone and lacks a portion of them. The sample contains approximately 700,000 clones, 55% to 85% of which appear only once. Source material: memory CD4+ T cells sorted from blood. Subset meaning: CD45RA-negative fraction. This clonotype originated in a woman aged 25 to 39 in good health.

The CDR3 protein is CASSIQGRYGYTF. The CDR3 nucleotides read TGTGCCAGTAGTATACAGGGGCGGTATGGCTACACCTTC. V is TRBV19 and J is TRBJ1-2, with a tentative D call TRBD1 (6 bases). Germline lookup yields CDR1 LNHDA and CDR2 SQIVND (reference sequence). The CDR3 totals 13 residues. Trimming shortened V by 2 bases and J by 5 bases, and 9 bases separated the two germline ends.